These T cell receptor beta chains were read from a single sample in a study of blood T cell repertoires in COVID-19. The data were produced by immunoSEQ multiplex PCR, yet TCRdb's version contains in-frame clones alone and is incomplete. The sample has some 200,000 clones; almost 85% are singletons. Sequencing used peripheral blood. These receptors all come from a woman aged 45-60 years with active or convalescent COVID-19. The CDR3 runs from the conserved cysteine through the conserved F or W. Each record gives: D gene, clone size, J gene, V gene, CDR3 protein, CDR3 DNA. A D gene is named only where the DNA matches it firmly. Expanded clones get a size class; other rows say once, few or many, or leave the size out.

>NA|NA|TRBJ1-2|TRBV5-1
CASSSSPTANYGYTF
TGCGCCAGCAGCTCCTCTCCGACAGCTAACTATGGCTACACCTTC
>TRBD1|NA|TRBJ1-2|TRBV3-1/TRBV3-2
CASSQVTGWYGYTF
TGTGCCAGCAGCCAAGTGACAGGGTGGTATGGCTACACCTTC
>NA|NA|TRBJ2-3|TRBV5-4
CASSFQGSSTDTQYF
TGTGCCAGCAGCTTTCAGGGCAGTAGCACAGATACGCAGTATTTT
>NA|NA|TRBJ1-1|TRBV7-9
CASSLTGTEAFF
TGTGCCAGCAGCCTCACAGGGACTGAAGCTTTCTTT
>NA|NA|TRBJ2-1|TRBV4-2
CASSQVGSRGYNEQFF
TGTGCCAGCAGCCAAGTCGGAAGTAGAGGCTACAATGAGCAGTTCTTC
>NA|few|TRBJ1-5|TRBV3-1/TRBV3-2
CASSVGDNQPQHF
TGTGCCAGCAGCGTCGGGGACAATCAGCCCCAGCATTTT
>NA|once|TRBJ1-1|TRBV25-1
CASQPTGNTEAFF
TGTGCCAGCCAGCCAACAGGGAACACTGAAGCTTTCTTT
>NA|NA|TRBJ1-2|TRBV28
CASSVADGAYGYTF
TGTGCCAGCAGCGTAGCGGACGGCGCCTATGGCTACACCTTC
>TRBD2|NA|TRBJ2-3|TRBV7-9
CASSLATGGRTDTQYF
TGTGCCAGCAGCTTAGCGACGGGGGGACGCACAGATACGCAGTATTTT
>NA|NA|TRBJ1-5|TRBV10-3
CAIQGGGTNQPQHF
TGTGCCATCCAGGGTGGGGGGACCAATCAGCCCCAGCATTTT
>NA|NA|TRBJ1-6|TRBV6-5
CALSGRVSDNSPLHF
TGTGCCCTTTCCGGCAGGGTGAGTGATAATTCACCCCTCCACTTT
>NA|NA|TRBJ1-1|TRBV5-6
CASVSLMNTEAFF
TGTGCCAGCGTTTCACTCATGAACACTGAAGCTTTCTTT
>NA|NA|TRBJ1-1|TRBV19
CASSTTSRKNTEAFF
TGTGCCAGTAGTACCACCTCTAGGAAGAACACTGAAGCTTTCTTT
>TRBD1|NA|TRBJ1-4|TRBV4-1
CASSRGQGREKLFF
TGCGCCAGCAGCCGAGGACAGGGACGTGAAAAACTGTTTTTT
>NA|NA|TRBJ2-3|TRBV7-2
CASSNKAGLAPTDTQYF
TGTGCCAGCAGCAACAAGGCGGGTTTGGCCCCCACAGATACGCAGTATTTT
>TRBD1|NA|TRBJ1-6|TRBV7-9
CASSRDRAGNSPLHF
TGTGCCAGCAGCAGGGACAGGGCAGGCAATTCACCCCTCCACTTT
>TRBD1|NA|TRBJ1-1|TRBV6-4
CASSNTGTGYTFF
TGTGCCAGCAGTAACACCGGGACAGGGTATACTTTCTTT
>NA|NA|TRBJ1-5|TRBV19
CASSVVRGSNQPQHF
TGTGCCAGTAGCGTGGTTAGGGGGAGCAATCAGCCCCAGCATTTT
>TRBD1|NA|TRBJ1-1|TRBV10-3
CAISTSGGNTEAFF
TGTGCCATCAGTACGTCAGGGGGAAACACTGAAGCTTTCTTT
>NA|NA|TRBJ2-7|TRBV21-1
CASRIPRGWLGSYEQYF
TGTGCCAGCAGGATTCCCCGGGGTTGGTTAGGCTCCTACGAGCAGTACTTC
>TRBD2|few|TRBJ2-3|TRBV6-4
CASSELAGTSTDTQYF
TGTGCCAGCAGTGAACTAGCGGGTACTAGCACAGATACGCAGTATTTT
>NA|NA|TRBJ2-5|TRBV29-1
CSAVPRDSYPGETQYF
TGCAGCGCCGTGCCCCGGGACTCCTATCCGGGGGAGACCCAGTACTTC
>NA|NA|TRBJ1-5|TRBV7-8
CASSPGRDQPQHF
TGTGCCAGCAGCCCTGGCAGGGATCAGCCCCAGCATTTT
>TRBD2|NA|TRBJ2-1|TRBV5-1
CASSFSGSTGRDEQFF
TGCGCCAGCAGCTTTAGCGGGAGTACGGGTCGTGATGAGCAGTTCTTC
>TRBD2|NA|TRBJ2-3|TRBV11-2
CASWGGLGTDTQYF
TGTGCCAGCTGGGGGGGACTAGGAACTGATACGCAGTATTTT